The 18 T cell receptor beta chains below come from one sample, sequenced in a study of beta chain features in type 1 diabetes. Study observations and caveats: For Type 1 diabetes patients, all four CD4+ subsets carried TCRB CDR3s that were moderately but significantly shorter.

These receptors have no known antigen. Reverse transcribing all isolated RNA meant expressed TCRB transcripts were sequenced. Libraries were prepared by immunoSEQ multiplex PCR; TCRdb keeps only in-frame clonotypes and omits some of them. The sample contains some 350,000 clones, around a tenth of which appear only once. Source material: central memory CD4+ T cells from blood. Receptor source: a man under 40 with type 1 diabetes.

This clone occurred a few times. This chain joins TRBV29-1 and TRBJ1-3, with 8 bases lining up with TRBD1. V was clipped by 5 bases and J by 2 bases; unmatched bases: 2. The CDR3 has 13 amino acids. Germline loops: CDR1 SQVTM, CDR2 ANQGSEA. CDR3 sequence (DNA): TGCAGCGTTATACAGGGGGCTGGAAACACCATATATTTT. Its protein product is CSVIQGAGNTIYF.

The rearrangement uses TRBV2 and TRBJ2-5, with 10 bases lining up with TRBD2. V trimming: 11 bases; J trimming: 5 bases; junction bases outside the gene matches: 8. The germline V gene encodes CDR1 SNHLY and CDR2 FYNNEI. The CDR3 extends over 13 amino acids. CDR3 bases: TGTGCCGGAAGGACTAGCGGTACCGAGACCCAGTACTTC. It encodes CAGRTSGTETQYF.

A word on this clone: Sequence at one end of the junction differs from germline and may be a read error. The CDR3 nucleotides read TGCGCCAGCAGCCAAGATCGGATTAGAAAACGGAATTTT. Amino acids: CASSQDRIRKRNF. The gene calls are TRBV4-1 and TRBJ2-3; no clear D gene. The CDR3 is made up of 13 amino acids. Germline CDR1 is MGHRA and CDR2 is YSYEKL.

DNA of the CDR3: TGCAGCGTTGGCGAGACGGCAACTAATGAAAAACTGTTTTTT. Amino acids: CSVGETATNEKLFF. The chain employs TRBV29-1 and TRBJ1-4, with D uncertain. Per germline, CDR1 SQVTM and CDR2 ANQGSEA. CDR3 size: 14 residues. The V gene lost 4 bases and the J gene lost 0 bases, with 9 bases spanning the gap.

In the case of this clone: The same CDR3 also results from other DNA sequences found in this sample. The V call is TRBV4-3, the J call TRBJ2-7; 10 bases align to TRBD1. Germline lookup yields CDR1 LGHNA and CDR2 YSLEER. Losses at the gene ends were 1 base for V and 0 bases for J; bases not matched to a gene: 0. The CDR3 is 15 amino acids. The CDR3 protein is CASSQGQGASYEQYF. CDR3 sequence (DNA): TGCGCCAGCAGCCAAGGACAGGGGGCCTCCTACGAGCAGTACTTC.

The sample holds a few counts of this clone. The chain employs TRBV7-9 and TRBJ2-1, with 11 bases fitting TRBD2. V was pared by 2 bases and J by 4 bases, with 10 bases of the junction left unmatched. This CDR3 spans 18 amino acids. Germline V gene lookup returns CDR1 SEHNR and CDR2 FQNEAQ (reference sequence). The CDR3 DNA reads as TGTGCCAGCAGCTTACCCCGACGACTAGCGGGGATATACAATGAGCAGTTCTTC. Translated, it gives CASSLPRRLAGIYNEQFF.

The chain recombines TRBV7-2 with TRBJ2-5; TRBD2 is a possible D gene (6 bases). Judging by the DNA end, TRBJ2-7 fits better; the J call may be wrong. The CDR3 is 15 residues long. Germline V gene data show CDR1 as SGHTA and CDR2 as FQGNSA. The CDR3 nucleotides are TGTGCCAGCAGTTTATGGGCTAGCGACTCCTACGAGCAGTACTTC. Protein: CASSLWASDSYEQYF.

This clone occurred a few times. CDR3 nucleotide sequence: TGTGCCAGCAGCTCCGGCGAGAGGGAGCAGTACTTC. This codes for CASSSGEREQYF. The J gene is TRBJ2-7, the V gene TRBV5-8, with unresolved D. V gave up 3 bases and J gave up 7 bases, with 11 bases separating them. The CDR3 is 12 amino acids. The germline gives CDR1 SGHTS, CDR2 YDEGEE.

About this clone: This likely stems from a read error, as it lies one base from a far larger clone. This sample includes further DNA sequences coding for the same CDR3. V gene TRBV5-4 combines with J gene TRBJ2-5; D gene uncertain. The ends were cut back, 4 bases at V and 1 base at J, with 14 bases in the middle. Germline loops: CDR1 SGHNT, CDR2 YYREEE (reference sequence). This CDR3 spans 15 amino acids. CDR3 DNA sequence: TGTGCCAGCAGCCAAGAGTTGGCTACCCAAGAGACCCAGTACTTC. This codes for CASSQELATQETQYF.

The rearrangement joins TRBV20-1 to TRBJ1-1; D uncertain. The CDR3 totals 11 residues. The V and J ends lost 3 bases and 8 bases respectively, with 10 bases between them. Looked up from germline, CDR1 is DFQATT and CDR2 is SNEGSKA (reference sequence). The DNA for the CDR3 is TGCAGTGCTAGGAGGCAGCTAGAAGCTTTCTTT. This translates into CSARRQLEAFF.

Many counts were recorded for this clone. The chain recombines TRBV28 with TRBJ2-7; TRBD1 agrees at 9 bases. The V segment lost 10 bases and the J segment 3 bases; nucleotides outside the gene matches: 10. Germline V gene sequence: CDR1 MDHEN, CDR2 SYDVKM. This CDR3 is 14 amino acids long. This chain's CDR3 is CAIPTRDRDYEQYF. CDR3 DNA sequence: TGTGCCATCCCCACTCGGGACAGGGACTACGAGCAGTACTTC.

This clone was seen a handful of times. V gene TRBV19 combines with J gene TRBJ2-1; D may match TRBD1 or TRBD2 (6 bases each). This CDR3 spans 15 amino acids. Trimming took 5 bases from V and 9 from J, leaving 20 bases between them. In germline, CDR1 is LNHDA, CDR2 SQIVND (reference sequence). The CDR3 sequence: CASSPGGGTVGEQFF. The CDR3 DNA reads TGTGCCAGTAGTCCCGGGGGCGGGACGGTGGGTGAGCAGTTCTTC.

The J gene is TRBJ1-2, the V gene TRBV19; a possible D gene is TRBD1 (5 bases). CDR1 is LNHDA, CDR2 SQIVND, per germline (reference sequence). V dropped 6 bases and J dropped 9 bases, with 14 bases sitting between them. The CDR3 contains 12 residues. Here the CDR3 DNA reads TGTGCCAGTAGAGGCAGGGCTGAGAGCTACACCTTC. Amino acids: CASRGRAESYTF.

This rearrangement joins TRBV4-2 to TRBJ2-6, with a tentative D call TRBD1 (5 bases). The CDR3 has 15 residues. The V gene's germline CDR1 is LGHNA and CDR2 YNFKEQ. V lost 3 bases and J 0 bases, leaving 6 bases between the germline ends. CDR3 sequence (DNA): TGTGCCAGCAGCCACACAGGCTCTGGGGCCAACGTCCTGACTTTC. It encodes CASSHTGSGANVLTF.

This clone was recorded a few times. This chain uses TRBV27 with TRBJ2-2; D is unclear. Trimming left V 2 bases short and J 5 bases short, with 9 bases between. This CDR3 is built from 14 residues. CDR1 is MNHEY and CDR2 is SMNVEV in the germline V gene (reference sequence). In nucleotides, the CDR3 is TGTGCCAGCAGTTTAGTCCTAGGGACCGGGGAGCTGTTTTTT. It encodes CASSLVLGTGELFF.

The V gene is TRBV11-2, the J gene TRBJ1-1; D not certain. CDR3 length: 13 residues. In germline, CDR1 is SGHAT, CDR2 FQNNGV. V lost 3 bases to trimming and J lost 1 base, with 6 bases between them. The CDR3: CASSFSGNTEAFF. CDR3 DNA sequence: TGTGCCAGCAGCTTCTCTGGGAACACTGAAGCTTTCTTT. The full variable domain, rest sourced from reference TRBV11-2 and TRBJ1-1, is EAGVAQSPRYKIIEKRQSVAFWCNPISGHATLYWYQQILGQGPKLLIQFQNNGVVDDSQLPKDRFSAERLKGVDSTLKIQPAKLEDSAVYLCASSFSGNTEAFFGQGTRLTVV.

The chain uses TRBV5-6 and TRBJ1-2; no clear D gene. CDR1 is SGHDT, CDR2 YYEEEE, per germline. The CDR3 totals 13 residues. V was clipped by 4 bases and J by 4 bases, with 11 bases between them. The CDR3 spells CASSHGVGYGYTF. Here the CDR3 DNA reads TGTGCCAGCAGCCACGGGGTAGGCTATGGCTACACCTTC. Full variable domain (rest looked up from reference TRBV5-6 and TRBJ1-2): DAGVTQSPTHLIKTRGQQVTLRCSPKSGHDTVSWYQQALGQGPQFIFQYYEEEERQRGNFPDRFSGHQFPNYSSELNVNALLLGDSALYLCASSHGVGYGYTFGSGTRLTVV.

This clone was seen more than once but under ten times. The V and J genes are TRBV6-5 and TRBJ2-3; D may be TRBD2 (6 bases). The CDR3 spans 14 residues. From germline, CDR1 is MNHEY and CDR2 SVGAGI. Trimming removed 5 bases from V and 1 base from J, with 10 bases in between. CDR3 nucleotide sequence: TGTGCCAGCAGTCCGCAGCGGGGCACAGATACGCAGTATTTT. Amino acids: CASSPQRGTDTQYF.